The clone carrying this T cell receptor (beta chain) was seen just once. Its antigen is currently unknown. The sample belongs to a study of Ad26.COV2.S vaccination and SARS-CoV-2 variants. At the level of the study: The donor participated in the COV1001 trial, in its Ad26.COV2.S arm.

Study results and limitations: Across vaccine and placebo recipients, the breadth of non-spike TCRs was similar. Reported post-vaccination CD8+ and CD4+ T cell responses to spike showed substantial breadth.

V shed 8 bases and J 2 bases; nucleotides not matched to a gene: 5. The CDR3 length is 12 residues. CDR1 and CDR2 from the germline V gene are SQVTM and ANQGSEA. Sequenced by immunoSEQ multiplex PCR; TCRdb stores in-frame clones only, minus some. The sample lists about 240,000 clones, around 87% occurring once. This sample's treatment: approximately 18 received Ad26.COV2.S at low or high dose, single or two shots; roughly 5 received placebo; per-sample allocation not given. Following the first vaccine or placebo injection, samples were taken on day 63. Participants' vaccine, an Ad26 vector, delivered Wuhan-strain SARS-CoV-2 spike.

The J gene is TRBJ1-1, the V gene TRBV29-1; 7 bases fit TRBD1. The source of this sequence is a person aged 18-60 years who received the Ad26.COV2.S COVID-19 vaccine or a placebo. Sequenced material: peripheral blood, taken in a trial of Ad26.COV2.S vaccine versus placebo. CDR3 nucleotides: TGCAGCTGGGGACAGACAAACACTGAAGCTTTCTTT. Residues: CSWGQTNTEAFF. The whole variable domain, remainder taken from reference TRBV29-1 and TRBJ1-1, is SAVISQKPSRDICQRGTSLTIQCQVDSQVTMMFWYRQQPGQSLTLIATANQGSEATYESGFVIDKFPISRPNLTFSTLTVSNMSPEDSSIYLCSWGQTNTEAFFGQGTRLTVV.